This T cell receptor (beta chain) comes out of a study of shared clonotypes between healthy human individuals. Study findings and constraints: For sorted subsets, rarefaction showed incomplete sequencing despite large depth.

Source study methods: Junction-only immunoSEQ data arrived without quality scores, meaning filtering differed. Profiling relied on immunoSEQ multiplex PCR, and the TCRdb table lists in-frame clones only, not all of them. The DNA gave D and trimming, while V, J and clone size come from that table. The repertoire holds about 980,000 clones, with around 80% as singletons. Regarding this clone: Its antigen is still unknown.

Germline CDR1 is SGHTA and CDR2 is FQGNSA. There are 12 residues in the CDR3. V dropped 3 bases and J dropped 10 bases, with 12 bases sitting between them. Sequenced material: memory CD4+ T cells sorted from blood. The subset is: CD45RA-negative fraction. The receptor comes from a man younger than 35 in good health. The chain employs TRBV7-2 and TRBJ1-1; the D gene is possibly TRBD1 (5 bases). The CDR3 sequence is CASSFLGARAFF. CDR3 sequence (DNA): TGTGCCAGCAGCTTCCTAGGGGCCCGAGCTTTCTTT.